The entry below describes one T cell receptor (beta chain). This CDR3 contains 17 residues. Germline V gene lookup returns CDR1 LGHNA and CDR2 YNFKEQ. V lost 3 bases and J lost 7; bases outside the gene matches: 14. Produced via immunoSEQ multiplex PCR; TCRdb's table is partial and in-frame only. Of 110,000 to 150,000 clones listed, roughly 89% are singletons. These data originate in a study of control samples from healthy donors and cancer patients. The gene calls are TRBV4-2 and TRBJ2-1, with 8 bases identical to TRBD2. This sequence originates from a man younger than 40 in good health. The material sequenced was blood. CDR3 nucleotide sequence: TGTGCCAGCAGCCACCGGGGGACGGGGGGGCCCGGTAATGAGCAGTTCTTC. It encodes CASSHRGTGGPGNEQFF.